A selection of T cell receptor beta chains follows, all from one sample in a study of cytomegalovirus exposure and HLA in healthy donors. Sequencing used immunoSEQ multiplex PCR; TCRdb keeps in-frame clones, though not all of them. The sample includes approximately 180,000 clones, about 89% of them seen just once. Sequencing input: PBMCs. The source is a man aged 18 to 30 in good health and CMV-seropositive. Both conserved end residues are part of each CDR3. The D gene is left open where the match is weak. Rows may omit the clone size; those that give it use once, few, many or a size class.

d_gene: NA; abundance: NA; v_gene: TRBV5-1; j_gene: TRBJ1-1; CDR3nt: TGCGCCAGCAGCTTGGCCGGGGGAGGAGAAAACACTGAAGCTTTCTTT; CDR3aa: CASSLAGGGENTEAFF
d_gene: TRBD1; abundance: NA; v_gene: TRBV12-5; j_gene: TRBJ1-1; CDR3nt: TGTGCTAGTGGTTTGACCACCCCGGGACAGGGAGAAGCTTTCTTT; CDR3aa: CASGLTTPGQGEAFF
d_gene: NA; abundance: NA; v_gene: TRBV7-8; j_gene: TRBJ2-7; CDR3nt: TGTGCCAGCAGCTTTGGTCGTGAGGAGGCGAGCTCCTACGAGCAGTACTTC; CDR3aa: CASSFGREEASSYEQYF
d_gene: TRBD1; abundance: NA; v_gene: TRBV15; j_gene: TRBJ1-2; CDR3nt: TGTGCCACCAGCACCCTTGGACAGGGACCCTCCTATGGCTACACCTTC; CDR3aa: CATSTLGQGPSYGYTF
d_gene: NA; abundance: NA; v_gene: TRBV5-4; j_gene: TRBJ2-3; CDR3nt: TGTGCCAGCAGCCGACGCCAGACTTACGACACAGATACGCAGTATTTT; CDR3aa: CASSRRQTYDTDTQYF
d_gene: NA; abundance: NA; v_gene: TRBV13; j_gene: TRBJ2-1; CDR3nt: TGTGCCAGCAGCTTAGGGCGGGACGTCGAGCAGTTCTTC; CDR3aa: CASSLGRDVEQFF
d_gene: TRBD1; abundance: once; v_gene: TRBV7-6; j_gene: TRBJ1-4; CDR3nt: TGTGCCAGCAGCTCCGGGACAGATAATGAAAAACTGTTTTTT; CDR3aa: CASSSGTDNEKLFF
d_gene: TRBD2; abundance: NA; v_gene: TRBV27; j_gene: TRBJ2-3; CDR3nt: TGTGCCAGCACCCGGACTAGCTTGTTGTCGGATACGCAGTATTTT; CDR3aa: CASTRTSLLSDTQYF
d_gene: NA; abundance: NA; v_gene: TRBV10-3; j_gene: TRBJ1-5; CDR3nt: TGTGCCATCAGTGGCTCGCGGGGTGGCAATCAGCCCCAGCATTTT; CDR3aa: CAISGSRGGNQPQHF
d_gene: TRBD2; abundance: NA; v_gene: TRBV28; j_gene: TRBJ2-1; CDR3nt: TGTGCCAGCAGTTTAGAGCGGCTAGCGGGAGGGGAGTTCTTC; CDR3aa: CASSLERLAGGEFF
d_gene: TRBD2; abundance: NA; v_gene: TRBV5-1; j_gene: TRBJ2-1; CDR3nt: TGCGCCAGCGGACTAGCGGGAACCTACAATGAGCAGTTCTTC; CDR3aa: CASGLAGTYNEQFF
d_gene: TRBD1; abundance: NA; v_gene: TRBV6-5; j_gene: TRBJ2-7; CDR3nt: TGTGCCAGCAAGGACAGGGGCTACGAGCAGTACTTC; CDR3aa: CASKDRGYEQYF
d_gene: TRBD1; abundance: NA; v_gene: TRBV28; j_gene: TRBJ2-7; CDR3nt: TGTGCCAGCAGTTTGCCTAGCTCGACAGGGAGTATGTTCTACGAGCAGTACTTC; CDR3aa: CASSLPSSTGSMFYEQYF
d_gene: TRBD1; abundance: NA; v_gene: TRBV27; j_gene: TRBJ2-7; CDR3nt: TGTGCCAGCAGTTTCGGACAGGGGTCCGAGCAGTACTTC; CDR3aa: CASSFGQGSEQYF
d_gene: NA; abundance: NA; v_gene: TRBV28; j_gene: TRBJ2-1; CDR3nt: TGTGCCAGCAGTTTACCCCCCGGGAGTGGGAATGAGCAGTTCTTC; CDR3aa: CASSLPPGSGNEQFF
d_gene: NA; abundance: NA; v_gene: TRBV25-1; j_gene: TRBJ1-6; CDR3nt: TGTGCCAGCAGTGACCGGGGTCCCAGGCTTAATTCACCCCTCCACTTT; CDR3aa: CASSDRGPRLNSPLHF
d_gene: TRBD2; abundance: NA; v_gene: TRBV28; j_gene: TRBJ2-3; CDR3nt: TGTGCCAGCAGTTTATGGACTAGCGGGAGATATACGCAGTATTTT; CDR3aa: CASSLWTSGRYTQYF
d_gene: NA; abundance: NA; v_gene: TRBV4-3; j_gene: TRBJ2-2; CDR3nt: TGCGCCAGCAGCCAGGCCAATACAGGCCCGGTGAACACCGGGGAGCTGTTTTTT; CDR3aa: CASSQANTGPVNTGELFF
d_gene: TRBD2; abundance: NA; v_gene: TRBV6-6; j_gene: TRBJ2-7; CDR3nt: TGTGCCACCTGGACTAGCGGGTCCACCTACGAGCAGTACTTC; CDR3aa: CATWTSGSTYEQYF
d_gene: TRBD2; abundance: NA; v_gene: TRBV2; j_gene: TRBJ2-7; CDR3nt: TGTGCCAGCAGTGAGGAGCGGGACGGCGAGCAGTACTTC; CDR3aa: CASSEERDGEQYF
d_gene: TRBD2; abundance: NA; v_gene: TRBV7-2; j_gene: TRBJ2-3; CDR3nt: TGTGCCAGCAGCTTAGTCCTAGCGGGGGATACAGATACGCAGTATTTT; CDR3aa: CASSLVLAGDTDTQYF
d_gene: TRBD2; abundance: NA; v_gene: TRBV7-9; j_gene: TRBJ2-1; CDR3nt: TGTGCCAGCAGCTTAGGGAGACTAGCGGGAGGTAGGGATGAGCAGTTCTTC; CDR3aa: CASSLGRLAGGRDEQFF
d_gene: NA; abundance: NA; v_gene: TRBV28; j_gene: TRBJ1-1; CDR3nt: TGTGCCAGCAGGCTTAGAGAGAACACTGAAGCTTTCTTT; CDR3aa: CASRLRENTEAFF
d_gene: TRBD1; abundance: NA; v_gene: TRBV5-6; j_gene: TRBJ2-3; CDR3nt: TGTGCCAGCAGCTTGTTTCGGTTTGGGGACAGGAGAGTGGATACGCAGTATTTT; CDR3aa: CASSLFRFGDRRVDTQYF
d_gene: NA; abundance: NA; v_gene: TRBV27; j_gene: TRBJ2-5; CDR3nt: TGTGCCAGCAGCTTCTTGAGTCCGACAGGAGGCCAAGAGACCCAGTACTTC; CDR3aa: CASSFLSPTGGQETQYF
d_gene: NA; abundance: NA; v_gene: TRBV10-1; j_gene: TRBJ2-7; CDR3nt: TGCGCCAGCAGTGAGTCGACGCGGGGCCCCGAAGGCGAGCAGTACTTC; CDR3aa: CASSESTRGPEGEQYF
d_gene: NA; abundance: NA; v_gene: TRBV25-1; j_gene: TRBJ2-3; CDR3nt: TGTGCCAGCAGTGAATTCGGGGGAGGCACAGATACGCAGTATTTT; CDR3aa: CASSEFGGGTDTQYF
d_gene: NA; abundance: once; v_gene: TRBV7-9; j_gene: TRBJ2-3; CDR3nt: TGTGCCAGCAGCTTGTCCGGCTCAACGGGGACAGATACGCAGTATTTT; CDR3aa: CASSLSGSTGTDTQYF
d_gene: NA; abundance: NA; v_gene: TRBV6-5; j_gene: TRBJ1-4; CDR3nt: TGTGCCAGCAGTTACTCTCCGGGTAGAGGCGAAAAACTGTTTTTT; CDR3aa: CASSYSPGRGEKLFF
d_gene: TRBD1; abundance: NA; v_gene: TRBV15; j_gene: TRBJ1-2; CDR3nt: TGTGCCACCAGCAGAGATCTCCAGGGACAGACTGGCTACACCTTC; CDR3aa: CATSRDLQGQTGYTF
d_gene: NA; abundance: NA; v_gene: TRBV19; j_gene: TRBJ1-1; CDR3nt: TGTGCCAGTAGAAACCTTAGGGAGCTCTTACACACTGAAGCTTTCTTT; CDR3aa: CASRNLRELLHTEAFF
d_gene: NA; abundance: NA; v_gene: TRBV5-1; j_gene: TRBJ2-1; CDR3nt: TGCGCCAGCAGCCCACAAACTGGACAGCTACTTGACTACAATGAGCAGTTCTTC; CDR3aa: CASSPQTGQLLDYNEQFF
d_gene: NA; abundance: NA; v_gene: TRBV11-3; j_gene: TRBJ2-3; CDR3nt: TGTGCCAGCAGCTTAGCAAATACGCAGTATTTT; CDR3aa: CASSLANTQYF
d_gene: NA; abundance: NA; v_gene: TRBV4-3; j_gene: TRBJ2-7; CDR3nt: TGCGCCAGCAGCCAAGAGTTAATCTACGAGCAGTACTTC; CDR3aa: CASSQELIYEQYF
d_gene: TRBD1; abundance: NA; v_gene: TRBV5-4; j_gene: TRBJ1-3; CDR3nt: TGTGCCAGCAGCCGGGACAGGGGAAGTAACACCATATATTTT; CDR3aa: CASSRDRGSNTIYF
d_gene: NA; abundance: few; v_gene: TRBV6-5; j_gene: TRBJ2-7; CDR3nt: TGTGCCAGCAGTAACGGACAGAAGGCGTACTTC; CDR3aa: CASSNGQKAYF
d_gene: NA; abundance: once; v_gene: TRBV13; j_gene: TRBJ1-2; CDR3nt: TGTGCCAGCAATGGAGGCTCGGGCCCTAACTATGGCTACACCTTC; CDR3aa: CASNGGSGPNYGYTF
d_gene: NA; abundance: NA; v_gene: TRBV13; j_gene: TRBJ1-2; CDR3nt: TGTGCCAGCAGCTTAGGACAGGAGGGGTATGGCTACACCTTC; CDR3aa: CASSLGQEGYGYTF
d_gene: TRBD2; abundance: NA; v_gene: TRBV7-2; j_gene: TRBJ2-1; CDR3nt: TGTGCCAGCAGCCGGACTAGCGGGGGTTTTACTCCCTACAATGAGCAGTTCTTC; CDR3aa: CASSRTSGGFTPYNEQFF
d_gene: TRBD1; abundance: NA; v_gene: TRBV5-1; j_gene: TRBJ1-1; CDR3nt: TGCGCCAGCAGCCCCGGACAGGGTCGCACTGAAGCTTTCTTT; CDR3aa: CASSPGQGRTEAFF
d_gene: TRBD1; abundance: NA; v_gene: TRBV14; j_gene: TRBJ1-2; CDR3nt: TGTGCCAGCAGCCCGGGACAGGGCTATGGCTACACCTTC; CDR3aa: CASSPGQGYGYTF
d_gene: NA; abundance: NA; v_gene: TRBV7-3; j_gene: TRBJ1-1; CDR3nt: TGTGCCAGCAGTCCTCACGGGTCTCCCGGGGAGGAAGCTTTCTTT; CDR3aa: CASSPHGSPGEEAFF
d_gene: NA; abundance: NA; v_gene: TRBV14; j_gene: TRBJ1-2; CDR3nt: TGTGCCAGCAGCCAAGATTGGACAACTTATGGCTACACCTTC; CDR3aa: CASSQDWTTYGYTF
d_gene: TRBD1; abundance: NA; v_gene: TRBV5-6; j_gene: TRBJ1-4; CDR3nt: TGTGCCAGCAGCTTTCGGACAGGGACCGGCGGGGGAAAACTGTTTTTT; CDR3aa: CASSFRTGTGGGKLFF
d_gene: NA; abundance: NA; v_gene: TRBV5-4; j_gene: TRBJ2-4; CDR3nt: TGTGCCAGCAGCTCGGGATCCTCCAGAGCCAAAAACATTCAGTACTTC; CDR3aa: CASSSGSSRAKNIQYF
d_gene: NA; abundance: NA; v_gene: TRBV19; j_gene: TRBJ2-2; CDR3nt: TGTGCCAGTAGGACCCCAGGGTCGGGCGGGGAGCTGTTTTTT; CDR3aa: CASRTPGSGGELFF
d_gene: TRBD1; abundance: NA; v_gene: TRBV28; j_gene: TRBJ1-1; CDR3nt: TGTGCCAGCAGTTTAGGGATGTGGGACAGGGGGACTGAAGCTTTCTTT; CDR3aa: CASSLGMWDRGTEAFF
d_gene: TRBD1; abundance: NA; v_gene: TRBV6-6; j_gene: TRBJ2-2; CDR3nt: TGTGCCAGCAGTTACTTTCAGGGGGTTGGGGAGCTGTTTTTT; CDR3aa: CASSYFQGVGELFF
d_gene: NA; abundance: NA; v_gene: TRBV19; j_gene: TRBJ2-5; CDR3nt: TGTGCCAGTAAGGGGACAAGGTACCAAGAGACCCAGTACTTC; CDR3aa: CASKGTRYQETQYF
d_gene: TRBD1; abundance: NA; v_gene: TRBV6-5; j_gene: TRBJ1-5; CDR3nt: TGTGCCAGCAAAAGCGGGACAGGGGGCCAGCCCCAGCATTTT; CDR3aa: CASKSGTGGQPQHF
d_gene: TRBD2; abundance: NA; v_gene: TRBV13; j_gene: TRBJ2-1; CDR3nt: TGTGCCAGCAGTCCAGCGGGGGGGCGAAGTCGGCAGTTCTTC; CDR3aa: CASSPAGGRSRQFF
d_gene: NA; abundance: once; v_gene: TRBV5-1; j_gene: TRBJ2-5; CDR3nt: TGCGCCAGCAGCGGGGCAAACGAGGAGACCCAGTACTTC; CDR3aa: CASSGANEETQYF
d_gene: TRBD1; abundance: NA; v_gene: TRBV5-4; j_gene: TRBJ2-7; CDR3nt: TGTGCCAGCAGCCCAAGGGGGCCCGAGTACGAGCAGTACTTC; CDR3aa: CASSPRGPEYEQYF
d_gene: TRBD1; abundance: NA; v_gene: TRBV5-4; j_gene: TRBJ2-3; CDR3nt: TGTGCCAGCAGCTTGGGAGGGGGCAGCACAGATACGCAGTATTTT; CDR3aa: CASSLGGGSTDTQYF
d_gene: NA; abundance: NA; v_gene: TRBV19; j_gene: TRBJ1-2; CDR3nt: TGTGCCACCGAGAGAGTGGCGCGGGATGGCTACACCTTC; CDR3aa: CATERVARDGYTF
d_gene: TRBD1; abundance: few; v_gene: TRBV27; j_gene: TRBJ2-2; CDR3nt: TGTGCCAGCAGCCACAGGGGGCGCGGCGGGGAGCTGTTTTTT; CDR3aa: CASSHRGRGGELFF
d_gene: NA; abundance: NA; v_gene: TRBV27; j_gene: TRBJ2-1; CDR3nt: TGTGCCAGCAGTCGCCCGACTAGTGAATATCTTGAGCAGTTCTTC; CDR3aa: CASSRPTSEYLEQFF